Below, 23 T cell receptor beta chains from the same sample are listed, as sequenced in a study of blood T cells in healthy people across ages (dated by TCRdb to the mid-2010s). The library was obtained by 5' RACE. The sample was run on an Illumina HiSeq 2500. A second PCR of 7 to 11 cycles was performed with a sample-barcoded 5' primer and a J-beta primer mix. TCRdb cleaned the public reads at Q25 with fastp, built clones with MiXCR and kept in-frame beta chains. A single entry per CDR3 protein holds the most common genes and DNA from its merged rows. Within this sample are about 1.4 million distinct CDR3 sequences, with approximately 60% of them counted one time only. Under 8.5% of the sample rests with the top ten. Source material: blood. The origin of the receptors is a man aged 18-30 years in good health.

The CDR3: CASSQRPGRNEKLFF. The DNA of the CDR3 is TGCGCCAGCAGTCAAAGACCGGGAAGAAATGAAAAACTGTTTTTT. This chain links TRBV4-1 with TRBJ1-4; no firm D call. Germline-derived CDR1 and CDR2 are MGHRA and YSYEKL. V was pared by 6 bases and J by 5 bases, with 16 bases between. The CDR3 is 15 amino acids.

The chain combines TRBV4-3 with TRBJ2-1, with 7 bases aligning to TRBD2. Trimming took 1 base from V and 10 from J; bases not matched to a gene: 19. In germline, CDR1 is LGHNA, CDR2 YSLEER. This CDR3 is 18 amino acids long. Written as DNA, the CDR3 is TGCGCCAGCAGCCAAGTGATTCTGCGGGGGACCACCGGCAAGGAGCAGTTCTTC. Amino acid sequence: CASSQVILRGTTGKEQFF.

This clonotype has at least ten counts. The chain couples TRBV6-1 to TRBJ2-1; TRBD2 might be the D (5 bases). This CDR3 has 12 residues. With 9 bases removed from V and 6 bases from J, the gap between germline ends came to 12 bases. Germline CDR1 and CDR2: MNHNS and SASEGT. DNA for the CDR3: TGTGCCAGTCTTCTAGCCCTCAATGAGCAGTTCTTC. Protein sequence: CASLLALNEQFF.

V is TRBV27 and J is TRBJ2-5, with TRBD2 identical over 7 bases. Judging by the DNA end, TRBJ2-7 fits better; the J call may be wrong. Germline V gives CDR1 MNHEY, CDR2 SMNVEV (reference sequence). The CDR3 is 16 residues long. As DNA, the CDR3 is TGTGCCAGCAGCAAAACTAGCGAGGACTCCACGCTCGAGCAGTACTTC. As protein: CASSKTSEDSTLEQYF.

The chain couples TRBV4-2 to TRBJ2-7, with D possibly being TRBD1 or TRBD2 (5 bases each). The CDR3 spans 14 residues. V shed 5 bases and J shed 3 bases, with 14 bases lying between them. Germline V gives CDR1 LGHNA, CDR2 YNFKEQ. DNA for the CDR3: TGTGCCAGCAGCTTAGGCCGGGACCTCTACGAGCAGTACTTC. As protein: CASSLGRDLYEQYF.

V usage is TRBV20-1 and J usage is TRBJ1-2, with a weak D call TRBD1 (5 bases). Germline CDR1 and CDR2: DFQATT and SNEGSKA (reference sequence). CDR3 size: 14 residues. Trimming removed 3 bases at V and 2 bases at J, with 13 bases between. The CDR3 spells CSASSFRTNYGYTF. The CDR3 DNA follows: TGCAGTGCTAGTTCTTTCCGGACAAACTATGGCTACACCTTC.

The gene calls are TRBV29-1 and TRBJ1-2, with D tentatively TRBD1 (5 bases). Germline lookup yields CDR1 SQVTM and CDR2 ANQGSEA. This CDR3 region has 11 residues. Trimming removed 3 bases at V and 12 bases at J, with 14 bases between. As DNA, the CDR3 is TGCAGCGTTGAGACCGGGGCGAGGCACACCTTC. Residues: CSVETGARHTF.

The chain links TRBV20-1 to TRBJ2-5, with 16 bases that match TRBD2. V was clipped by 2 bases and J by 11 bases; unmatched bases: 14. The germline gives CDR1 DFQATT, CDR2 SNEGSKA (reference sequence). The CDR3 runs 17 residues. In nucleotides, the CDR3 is TGCAGTGCTAGACATCCCGGGACTAGCGGGAGGGTGGATGAGCAGTACTTC. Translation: CSARHPGTSGRVDEQYF.

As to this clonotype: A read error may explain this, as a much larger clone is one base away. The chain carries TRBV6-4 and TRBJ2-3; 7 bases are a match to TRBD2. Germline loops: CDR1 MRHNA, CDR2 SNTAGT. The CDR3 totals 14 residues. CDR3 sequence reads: CAGSVSGSTDTQYF. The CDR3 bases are TGTGCCGGCAGTGTTAGCGGGAGCACAGATACGCAGTATTTT.

This CDR3 is CASSLSVGKNIQYF. The CDR3 bases are TGTGCCAGCAGCTTATCGGTCGGTAAAAACATTCAGTACTTC. V and J are TRBV7-2 and TRBJ2-4; D uncertain. Looked up from germline, CDR1 is SGHTA and CDR2 is FQGNSA. This CDR3 has 14 residues. The V end was cut by 2 bases, the J end by 4 bases, with 9 bases between.

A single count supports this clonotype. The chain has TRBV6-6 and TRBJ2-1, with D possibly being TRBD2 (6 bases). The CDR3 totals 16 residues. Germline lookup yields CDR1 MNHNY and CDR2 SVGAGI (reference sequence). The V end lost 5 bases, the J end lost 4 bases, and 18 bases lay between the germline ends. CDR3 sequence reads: CASSPSGVAAYNEQFF. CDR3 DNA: TGTGCCAGCAGTCCCTCCGGGGTAGCGGCATACAATGAGCAGTTCTTC.

CDR3: CASSFLLPLAGARTDTQYF. The CDR3, as DNA: TGTGCCAGCAGCTTTCTTCTTCCCCTAGCGGGGGCGCGCACAGATACGCAGTATTTT. This rearrangement joins TRBV7-8 to TRBJ2-3; 10 bases agree with TRBD2. With 3 bases clipped from V and 1 base from J, the junction kept 13 bases outside the gene matches. The germline gives CDR1 SGHVS, CDR2 FQNEAQ. The length of the CDR3 is 19 residues.

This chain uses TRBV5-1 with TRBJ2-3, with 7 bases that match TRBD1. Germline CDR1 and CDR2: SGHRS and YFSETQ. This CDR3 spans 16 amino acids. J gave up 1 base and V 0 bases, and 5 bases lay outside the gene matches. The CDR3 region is CASSLDRGVGTDTQYF. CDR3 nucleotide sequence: TGCGCCAGCAGCTTGGACAGGGGAGTGGGCACAGATACGCAGTATTTT.

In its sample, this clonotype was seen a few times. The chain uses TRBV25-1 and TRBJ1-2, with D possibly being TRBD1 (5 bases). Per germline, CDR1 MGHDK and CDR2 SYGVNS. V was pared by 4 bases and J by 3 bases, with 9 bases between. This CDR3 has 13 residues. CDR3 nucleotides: TGTGCCAGCAGTGTAACAGGTTACTATGGCTACACCTTC. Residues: CASSVTGYYGYTF.

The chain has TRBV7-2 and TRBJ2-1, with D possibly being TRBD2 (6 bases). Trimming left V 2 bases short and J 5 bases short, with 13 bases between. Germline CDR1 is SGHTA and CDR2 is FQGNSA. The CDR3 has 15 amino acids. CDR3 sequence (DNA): TGTGCCAGCAGCTTAAACCGGGGGTGGGACAATGAGCAGTTCTTC. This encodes CASSLNRGWDNEQFF. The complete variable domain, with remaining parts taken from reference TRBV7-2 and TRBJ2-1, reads GAGVSQSPSNKVTEKGKDVELRCDPISGHTALYWYRQSLGQGLEFLIYFQGNSAPDKSGLPSDRFSAERTGGSVSTLTIQRTQQEDSAVYLCASSLNRGWDNEQFFGPGTRLTVL.

The CDR3 spells CSARAPAVLENAYEQYF. In DNA, the CDR3 is TGCAGTGCTAGAGCCCCAGCGGTCTTGGAAAACGCGTACGAGCAGTACTTC. The genes are TRBV20-1 and TRBJ2-7; D is possibly TRBD2 (5 bases). The germline CDR1 and CDR2 sequences are DFQATT and SNEGSKA (reference sequence). The V end lost 1 base, the J end lost 4 bases, and 23 bases lay between the germline ends. There are 17 residues in the CDR3.

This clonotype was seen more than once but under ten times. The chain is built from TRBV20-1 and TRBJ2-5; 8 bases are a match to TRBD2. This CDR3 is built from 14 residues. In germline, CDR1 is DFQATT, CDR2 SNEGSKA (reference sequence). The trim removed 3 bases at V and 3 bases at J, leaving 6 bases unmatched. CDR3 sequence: CSASWTSSKETQYF. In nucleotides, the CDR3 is TGCAGTGCTAGTTGGACTAGCAGTAAAGAGACCCAGTACTTC.

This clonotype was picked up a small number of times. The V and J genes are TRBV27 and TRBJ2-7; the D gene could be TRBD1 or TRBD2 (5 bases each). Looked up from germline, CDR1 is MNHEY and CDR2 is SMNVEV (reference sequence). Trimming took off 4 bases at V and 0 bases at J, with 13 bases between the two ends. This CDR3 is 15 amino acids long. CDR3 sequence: CASSWAGSRSYEQYF. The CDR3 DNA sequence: TGTGCCAGCAGTTGGGCAGGGAGTCGCTCCTACGAGCAGTACTTC.

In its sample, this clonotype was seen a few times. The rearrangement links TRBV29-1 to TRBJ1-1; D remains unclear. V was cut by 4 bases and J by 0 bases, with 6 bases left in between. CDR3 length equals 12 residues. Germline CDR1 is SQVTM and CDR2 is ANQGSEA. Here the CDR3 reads CSVGSMNTEAFF. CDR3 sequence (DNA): TGCAGCGTTGGCTCGATGAACACTGAAGCTTTCTTT.

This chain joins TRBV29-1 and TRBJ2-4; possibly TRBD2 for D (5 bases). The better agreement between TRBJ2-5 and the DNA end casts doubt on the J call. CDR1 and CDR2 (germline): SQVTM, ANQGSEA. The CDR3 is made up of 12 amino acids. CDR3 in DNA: TGCAGCGCCGGATGGGGAGAAGAGACCCAGTACTTC. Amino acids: CSAGWGEETQYF.

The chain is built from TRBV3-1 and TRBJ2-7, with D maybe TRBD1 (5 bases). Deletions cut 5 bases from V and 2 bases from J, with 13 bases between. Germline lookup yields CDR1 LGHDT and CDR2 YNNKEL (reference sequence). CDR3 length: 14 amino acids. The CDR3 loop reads CASSYLGQPYEQYF. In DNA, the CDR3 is TGTGCCAGCAGCTACCTTGGACAACCCTACGAGCAGTACTTC.

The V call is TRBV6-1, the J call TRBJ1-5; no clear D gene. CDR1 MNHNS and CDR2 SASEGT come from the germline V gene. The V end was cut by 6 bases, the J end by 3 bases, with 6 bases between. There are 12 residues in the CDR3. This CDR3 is CASRVNNQPQHF. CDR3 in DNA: TGTGCCAGCAGGGTGAACAATCAGCCCCAGCATTTT.

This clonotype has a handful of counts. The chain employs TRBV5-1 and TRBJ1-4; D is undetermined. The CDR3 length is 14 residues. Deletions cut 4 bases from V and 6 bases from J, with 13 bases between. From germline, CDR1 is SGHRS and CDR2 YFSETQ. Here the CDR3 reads CASSRGSKDEKLFF. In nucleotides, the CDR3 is TGCGCCAGCAGCCGAGGGTCAAAGGATGAAAAACTGTTTTTT.